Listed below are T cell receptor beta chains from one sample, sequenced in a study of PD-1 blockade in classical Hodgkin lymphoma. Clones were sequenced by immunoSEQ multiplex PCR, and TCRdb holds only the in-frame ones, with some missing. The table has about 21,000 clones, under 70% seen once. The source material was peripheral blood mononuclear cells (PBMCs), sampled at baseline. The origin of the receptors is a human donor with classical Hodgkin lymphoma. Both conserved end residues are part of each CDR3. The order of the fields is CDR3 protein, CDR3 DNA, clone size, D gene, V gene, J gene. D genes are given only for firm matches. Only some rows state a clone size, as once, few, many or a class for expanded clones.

CASRRTSGTDTQYF	TGTGCCAGCAGAAGAACTAGCGGCACAGATACGCAGTATTTT	.	TRBD2	TRBV7-2	TRBJ2-3
CASSYSRGEQYF	TGTGCCAGCAGTTACTCGCGCGGTGAGCAGTACTTC	.	.	TRBV6-5	TRBJ2-7
CASSYSAGAYEQYF	TGTGCCAGCAGTTACTCGGCAGGGGCCTACGAGCAGTACTTC	once	.	TRBV6-6	TRBJ2-7
CSADLRKGGSGYTF	TGCAGCGCCGACCTTAGAAAGGGGGGGAGCGGCTACACCTTC	.	.	TRBV29-1	TRBJ1-2
CASSLTQGYEQYF	TGTGCCAGTAGCCTAACCCAGGGGTACGAGCAGTACTTC	few	.	TRBV19	TRBJ2-7
CASSLASGREHGYTF	TGTGCCAGCAGCTTAGCGTCCGGCAGGGAACATGGCTACACCTTC	.	.	TRBV7-9	TRBJ1-2
CASSLAGGDNSPLHF	TGTGCCAGCAGTTTGGCCGGGGGGGACAATTCACCCCTCCACTTT	few	.	TRBV28	TRBJ1-6
CASSFRSNQPQHF	TGTGCCAGCAGCTTCCGTAGCAATCAGCCCCAGCATTTT	.	.	TRBV7-9	TRBJ1-5
CASSFPHGDNALGNTIYF	TGTGCCAGCAGCTTTCCCCATGGGGACAACGCCTTAGGAAACACCATATATTTT	medium-sized	.	TRBV7-3	TRBJ1-3
CASSVDAGGPNEKLFF	TGTGCCAGCAGCGTAGATGCCGGGGGGCCTAATGAAAAACTGTTTTTT	.	.	TRBV9	TRBJ1-4
CASSLKQGGTDTQYF	TGCGCCAGCAGCTTAAAACAGGGTGGCACAGATACGCAGTATTTT	.	.	TRBV5-1	TRBJ2-3
CASSLDGAGGPQFF	TGCGCCAGCAGCTTGGACGGGGCGGGGGGGCCCCAGTTCTTC	.	TRBD2	TRBV5-1	TRBJ2-1
CAISEAQGALETQYF	TGTGCCATCAGTGAGGCCCAGGGGGCGCTAGAGACCCAGTACTTC	.	TRBD1	TRBV10-3	TRBJ2-5
CASSLRGWTEAFF	TGTGCCAGCAGTCTCAGGGGTTGGACTGAAGCTTTCTTT	.	.	TRBV27	TRBJ1-1
CASRTAMNTEAFF	TGTGCCAGCAGGACAGCCATGAACACTGAAGCTTTCTTT	.	.	TRBV6-5	TRBJ1-1
CASSSLGQSAGNTIYF	TGCGCCAGCAGCTCCCTGGGACAGTCGGCTGGAAACACCATATATTTT	.	TRBD1	TRBV5-1	TRBJ1-3
CASSITSGLTYEQYF	TGTGCCAGCAGCATCACTAGCGGGCTGACCTACGAGCAGTACTTC	few	TRBD2	TRBV9	TRBJ2-7
CASSPYSGRRFYEQYF	TGTGCCAGCTCACCTTATAGCGGGAGGAGATTCTACGAGCAGTACTTC	.	TRBD2	TRBV18	TRBJ2-7
CASSQDSASGGIHNEQFF	TGTGCCAGCAGCCAAGATTCGGCAAGCGGGGGGATTCACAATGAGCAGTTCTTC	.	TRBD2	TRBV14	TRBJ2-1
CASSQEARVETDTQYF	TGCGCCAGCAGCCAAGAAGCTAGAGTGGAGACAGATACGCAGTATTTT	.	.	TRBV4-3	TRBJ2-3
CASSPRSLAKNIQYF	TGTGCCAGCAGTCCAAGGTCACTGGCCAAAAACATTCAGTACTTC	.	.	TRBV28	TRBJ2-4
CASSYSYWVDYGYTF	TGTGCCAGCAGTTACTCGTATTGGGTGGACTATGGCTACACCTTC	.	.	TRBV6-6	TRBJ1-2
CAWSGGTLSYEQYF	TGTGCCTGGAGTGGGGGGACACTTTCCTACGAGCAGTACTTC	.	.	TRBV30	TRBJ2-7
CASSVDPTANYGYTF	TGTGCCAGCAGCGTAGACCCGACCGCTAACTATGGCTACACCTTC	.	.	TRBV9	TRBJ1-2
CASSQPSGRRINEQFF	TGTGCCAGCAGTCAACCCAGCGGGAGAAGGATTAATGAGCAGTTCTTC	.	TRBD2	TRBV6-6	TRBJ2-1
CASSPTGAWSYEQYF	TGTGCCAGCTCACCGACAGGGGCATGGTCCTACGAGCAGTACTTC	.	TRBD1	TRBV18	TRBJ2-7
CASSQDLGTGLTEAFF	TGCGCCAGCAGCCAAGATCTTGGGACAGGGTTAACCGAAGCTTTCTTT	few	TRBD1	TRBV4-3	TRBJ1-1
CATSRGTQGARGYTF	TGTGCCACCAGCAGGGGTACACAGGGGGCGCGGGGCTACACCTTC	.	TRBD1	TRBV15	TRBJ1-2
CASSLATGGGGARDTQYF	TGCGCCAGCAGCTTGGCCACGGGAGGCGGGGGGGCAAGAGATACGCAGTATTTT	few	TRBD2	TRBV5-1	TRBJ2-3
CASSPPGQGRVVYNEQFF	TGTGCCAGCAGTCCTCCGGGACAGGGGAGAGTGGTTTACAATGAGCAGTTCTTC	.	TRBD1	TRBV28	TRBJ2-1
CAIAQAPEQYF	TGTGCCATCGCCCAGGCCCCCGAGCAGTACTTC	.	.	TRBV10-3	TRBJ2-7
CASSQSPGGHEQFF	TGCGCCAGCAGTCAATCACCAGGGGGGCATGAGCAGTTCTTC	few	.	TRBV23-1	TRBJ2-1
CASRRGGTNTEAFF	TGTGCCAGCAGGAGGGGGGGGACGAACACTGAAGCTTTCTTT	.	.	TRBV6-1	TRBJ1-1
CASSRGQLPDTQYF	TGTGCCAGCAGCCGGGGACAGTTGCCAGATACGCAGTATTTT	.	TRBD1	TRBV6-5	TRBJ2-3
CASSQLVPAPNSNQPQHF	TGCGCCAGCAGTCAATTGGTCCCAGCCCCTAATAGCAATCAGCCCCAGCATTTT	.	.	TRBV23-1	TRBJ1-5
CASSPRDANTEAFF	TGTGCCAGCAGCCCAAGGGACGCCAACACTGAAGCTTTCTTT	few	.	TRBV7-9	TRBJ1-1
CATWDRGNTGELFF	TGTGCCACCTGGGACAGGGGAAACACCGGGGAGCTGTTTTTT	medium-sized	TRBD1	TRBV28	TRBJ2-2
CASSSTLGTQYF	TGTGCCAGCAGCTCAACCCTGGGGACGCAGTATTTT	.	.	TRBV6-5	TRBJ2-3
CASSRDEIEQYF	TGTGCCAGCAGCCGGGACGAGATCGAGCAGTACTTC	.	.	TRBV6-5	TRBJ2-7
CASSQKRLINTGELFF	TGTGCCAGCAGCCAGAAGAGACTGATTAACACCGGGGAGCTGTTTTTT	.	.	TRBV27	TRBJ2-2
CASSTGTLVYEQYF	TGTGCCAGCAGTACCGGGACCTTAGTCTACGAGCAGTACTTC	.	.	TRBV28	TRBJ2-7